This TCR beta chain was sequenced for a study of PD-1 blockade in classical Hodgkin lymphoma. The time point: cycle 4 day 1 (C4D1), after five to seven weeks of nivolumab. Brentuximab vedotin exposure varied, and every patient relapsed after autologous stem cell transplantation. Thawed PBMCs supplied CD8+ T cells via magnetic negative selection. Study-level points and caveats: Newly diagnosed patients and complete responders had comparable diversity at baseline. Newly diagnosed patients reportedly trailed healthy donors in baseline TCR diversity.

A note on this clone: The antigen is not known.

Germline V lookup: CDR1 GTSNPN, CDR2 SVGIG (reference sequence). The CDR3 totals 15 residues. The V end was cut by 1 base, the J end by 0 bases, with 9 bases between. The protocol was immunoSEQ multiplex PCR, while the TCRdb copy is restricted to in-frame clones and leaves out a portion. The sample contains around 21,000 clones, approximately 80% of which appear only once. The receptor's source is a human donor with classical Hodgkin lymphoma. This sequence joins TRBV30 and TRBJ2-2; either TRBD1 or TRBD2 may supply D (6 bases each). Material: CD8+ T cells from blood, obtained before the fourth cycle of nivolumab. The CDR3 is CAWSGGASNTGELFF. CDR3 in DNA: TGTGCCTGGAGTGGGGGGGCCTCGAACACCGGGGAGCTGTTTTTT.